This is a list of T cell receptor beta chains from one sample in a study of blood T cell repertoires in COVID-19. TCRdb keeps only in-frame clones here, not all; method: immunoSEQ multiplex PCR. The data hold fewer than 700,000 clones, with around 90% observed a single time. The specimen sequenced was peripheral blood. The receptors were sampled from a woman between 45 and 60 years old with COVID-19, enrolled during active disease. Each CDR3 is given with its conserved first and last residue. A D gene is named only where the DNA matches it firmly. Clone size is stated in some rows and not others, as once, few, many or a class when expanded.

CDR3aa | CDR3nt | abundance | j_gene | v_gene | d_gene
CASSPGRGEQYF | TGTGCCAGCAGTCCGGGGCGGGGGGAGCAGTACTTC | NA | TRBJ2-7 | TRBV25-1 | TRBD2
CASSQVTGGNGYTF | TGTGCCAGCAGCCAAGTGACAGGGGGCAATGGCTACACCTTC | NA | TRBJ1-2 | TRBV3-1/TRBV3-2 | TRBD1
CASRDSRTGRELVNTEAFF | TGTGCCAGCCGAGACTCGAGGACAGGGAGGGAATTAGTGAACACTGAAGCTTTCTTT | NA | TRBJ1-1 | TRBV6-8 | TRBD1
CASSTGAYSGNTIYF | TGTGCCAGTAGTACAGGGGCCTACTCTGGAAACACCATATATTTT | NA | TRBJ1-3 | TRBV19 | NA
CASSLQQGSYEQYF | TGTGCCAGCAGCCTGCAACAGGGCTCCTACGAGCAGTACTTC | NA | TRBJ2-7 | TRBV11-2 | NA
CASSPIGKPYGYTF | TGTGCCAGCTCACCAATCGGGAAGCCGTATGGCTACACCTTC | NA | TRBJ1-2 | TRBV18 | NA
CASSRGQRETQYF | TGCGCCAGCTCCCGCGGACAACGAGAGACCCAGTACTTC | NA | TRBJ2-5 | TRBV5-1 | NA
CASSPGGTGNTIYF | TGTGCCAGCAGTCCCGGAGGGACTGGAAACACCATATATTTT | NA | TRBJ1-3 | TRBV2 | NA
CASSASGGSGGYTGELFF | TGTGCCAGCAGTGCCTCAGGGGGTAGCGGGGGGTACACCGGGGAGCTGTTTTTT | NA | TRBJ2-2 | TRBV2 | TRBD2
CASTFATGLNEKLFF | TGTGCCAGCACCTTTGCGACAGGCCTAAATGAAAAACTGTTTTTT | NA | TRBJ1-4 | TRBV7-8 | NA
CASSRPPGTSEYEQYF | TGTGCCAGCAGTCGACCCCCCGGGACTAGCGAGTACGAGCAGTACTTC | few | TRBJ2-7 | TRBV27 | TRBD2
CASSSRGSYNSPLHF | TGTGCCAGTAGTAGCAGGGGTTCCTATAATTCACCCCTCCACTTT | few | TRBJ1-6 | TRBV19 | NA
CASSMTGGNGYTF | TGTGCCAGTAGTATGACAGGGGGAAATGGCTACACCTTC | NA | TRBJ1-2 | TRBV19 | TRBD1
CASSITSGSSYEQYF | TGTGCCAGCAGCATAACTAGCGGGAGCTCCTACGAGCAGTACTTC | once | TRBJ2-7 | TRBV7-2 | TRBD2
CASSESRAGEQYF | TGTGCCAGTAGTGAGAGTAGGGCGGGGGAGCAGTACTTC | NA | TRBJ2-7 | TRBV6-4 | NA
CASRGRGSEQYF | TGTGCCAGCAGGGGCAGGGGATCCGAGCAGTACTTC | NA | TRBJ2-7 | TRBV2 | NA
CASSLPGTANQPQHF | TGTGCCAGCAGCTTGCCCGGGACAGCTAATCAGCCCCAGCATTTT | NA | TRBJ1-5 | TRBV5-8 | TRBD1
CASRAGSSVAQYF | TGTGCCAGTAGGGCGGGGTCCTCCGTGGCCCAGTACTTC | NA | TRBJ2-5 | TRBV19 | NA
CASSAGDRNQPQHF | TGTGCCAGCAGTGCTGGGGACAGAAATCAGCCCCAGCATTTT | NA | TRBJ1-5 | TRBV28 | TRBD1
CAARGGAGYGYTF | TGTGCCGCGAGGGGGGGGGCTGGCTATGGCTACACCTTC | NA | TRBJ1-2 | TRBV27 | NA
CASSPPGIYGYTF | TGTGCCAGCAGCCCCCCGGGGATCTATGGCTACACCTTC | NA | TRBJ1-2 | TRBV9 | NA
CASSLSTYNEKLFF | TGTGCCAGCAGCCTAAGTACTTATAATGAAAAACTGTTTTTT | NA | TRBJ1-4 | TRBV3-1/TRBV3-2 | NA
CASSQEWPPGQGREAFF | TGCGCCAGCAGCCAAGAATGGCCCCCGGGACAGGGAAGAGAAGCTTTCTTT | once | TRBJ1-1 | TRBV4-1 | TRBD1
CASSLGQGQPQHF | TGTGCCAGCAGCTTAGGCCAGGGTCAGCCCCAGCATTTT | NA | TRBJ1-5 | TRBV7-8 | NA
CASSLSGDYTTYEQYF | TGCGCCAGCAGCCTCTCAGGGGACTACACGACCTACGAGCAGTACTTC | once | TRBJ2-7 | TRBV5-1 | NA
CAWRVGLSWTGGINTEAFF | TGTGCCTGGAGAGTCGGGTTATCCTGGACAGGGGGGATAAACACTGAAGCTTTCTTT | NA | TRBJ1-1 | TRBV30 | TRBD1
CASSYSRVEQYF | TGTGCCAGCAGTTACTCTCGGGTCGAGCAGTACTTC | NA | TRBJ2-7 | TRBV6-5 | NA
CASSLGPNTQYF | TGCGCCAGCAGCTTGGGGCCCAATACGCAGTATTTT | NA | TRBJ2-3 | TRBV5-1 | NA
CASSITAYQPQHF | TGTGCCAGTAGTATAACAGCTTATCAGCCCCAGCATTTT | NA | TRBJ1-5 | TRBV19 | NA
CASSVTGPTEAFF | TGTGCCAGCAGCGTGACAGGCCCCACTGAAGCTTTCTTT | NA | TRBJ1-1 | TRBV12-3/TRBV12-4 | NA
CASSLLGTYEQYF | TGTGCCAGCAGTTTACTAGGAACCTACGAGCAGTACTTC | few | TRBJ2-7 | TRBV12-3/TRBV12-4 | NA
CARSSLPGGYSGETQYF | TGTGCCAGAAGCTCGCTACCAGGGGGCTACTCTGGAGAGACCCAGTACTTC | NA | TRBJ2-5 | TRBV5-3 | TRBD1
CASSSEAEAFF | TGTGCCAGCAGTTCGGAGGCTGAAGCTTTCTTT | NA | TRBJ1-1 | TRBV27 | NA
CASSPGQGGSQPQHF | TGTGCCAGCTCACCCGGACAGGGGGGTAGTCAGCCCCAGCATTTT | few | TRBJ1-5 | TRBV18 | TRBD1
CASSLGQDLHF | TGTGCCAGCAGCTTAGGACAGGACCTCCACTTT | NA | TRBJ1-6 | TRBV7-6 | NA
CASSWGQLNTGELFF | TGTGCCAGCAGCTGGGGACAGCTAAACACCGGGGAGCTGTTTTTT | NA | TRBJ2-2 | TRBV5-5 | TRBD1
CASSLLTEFNYGYTF | TGTGCCAGCAGCTTGTTGACAGAGTTTAACTATGGCTACACCTTC | NA | TRBJ1-2 | TRBV5-4 | NA
CASSNLGYGEAFF | TGTGCCAGCAGCAACCTCGGGTACGGTGAAGCTTTCTTT | once | TRBJ1-1 | TRBV12-3/TRBV12-4 | NA
CASLGPAGGPNTEAFF | TGCGCCAGCCTGGGTCCCGCCGGTGGGCCGAACACTGAAGCTTTCTTT | NA | TRBJ1-1 | TRBV5-1 | NA
CASSIEVGQGPQHF | TGTGCCAGTAGTATAGAGGTGGGCCAGGGGCCCCAGCATTTT | few | TRBJ1-5 | TRBV19 | NA
CASSIQGQGYEQYF | TGTGCCAGCAGCATACAGGGACAGGGGTACGAGCAGTACTTC | once | TRBJ2-7 | TRBV7-9 | TRBD1
CASSVDSRRLAGGRDTQYF | TGTGCCAGCAGCGTAGATTCCCGCAGACTAGCGGGGGGGCGAGATACGCAGTATTTT | NA | TRBJ2-3 | TRBV9 | TRBD2